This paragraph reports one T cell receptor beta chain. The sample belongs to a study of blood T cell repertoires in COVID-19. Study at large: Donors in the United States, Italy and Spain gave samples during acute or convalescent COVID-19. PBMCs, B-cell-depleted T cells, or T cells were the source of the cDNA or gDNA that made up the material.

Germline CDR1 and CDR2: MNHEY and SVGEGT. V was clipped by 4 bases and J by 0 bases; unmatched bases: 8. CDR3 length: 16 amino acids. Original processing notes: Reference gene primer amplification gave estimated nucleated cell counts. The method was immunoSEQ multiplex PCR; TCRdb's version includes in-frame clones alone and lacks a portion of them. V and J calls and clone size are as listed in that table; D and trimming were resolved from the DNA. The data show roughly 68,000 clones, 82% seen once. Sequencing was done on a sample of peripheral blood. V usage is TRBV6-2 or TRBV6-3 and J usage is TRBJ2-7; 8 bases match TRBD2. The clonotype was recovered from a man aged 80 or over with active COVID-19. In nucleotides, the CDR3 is TGTGCCAGCAGTTTTCGGCGGCGGGGGGCCTCCTACGAGCAGTACTTC. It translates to CASSFRRRGASYEQYF.